The clone carrying this T cell receptor (beta chain) was detected only a few times. Its matching antigen is unknown. The data are from a study of early T cells in non-severe SARS-CoV-2 infection. At the level of the study: Chains stayed unpaired after sequencing of bulk RNA from unsorted whole blood.

The ends were cut back, 0 bases at V and 5 bases at J, with 8 bases in the middle. The CDR3 is 13 amino acids. CDR1 GTSNPN and CDR2 SVGIG come from the germline V gene (reference sequence). Unique molecular identifiers were affixed to single, distinct cDNA molecules. TCRdb called the 5' RACE reads again in MiXCR, with one record for every CDR3 protein. The repertoire has 20,000 to 25,000 distinct CDR3 sequences, 4% to 5.5% of them found once; the top ten carry 15% to 20%. Study results and caveats: Comparison of clonotypes with VDJdb favored anti-spike CD8 responses while missing private and CD4 specificities.

The sequencing sample was made of whole blood. This receptor was identified in an adult who was a healthcare worker with PCR-confirmed SARS-CoV-2 infection or an uninfected control (not recorded which). The chain carries TRBV30 and TRBJ2-4; D is undetermined. The CDR3 spells CAWSVNGENIQYF. DNA of the CDR3: TGTGCCTGGAGTGTAAACGGAGAAAACATTCAGTACTTC.